This TCR beta chain was retrieved from a study of blood T cell repertoires in COVID-19. Study-level information: Italy, Spain and the United States were the sources of the convalescent and acute COVID-19 samples. Sources were T cells, B-cell-depleted T cells, or PBMCs; the material itself was cDNA or gDNA.

Per the study methods: Cell counts per sample came from amplifying reference gene primers. Profiling relied on immunoSEQ multiplex PCR, and the TCRdb table lists in-frame clones only, not all of them. D and trimming come from the DNA, and the V and J calls and clone size come from that table. The sample contains about 180,000 clones, roughly 86% of which appear only once. Specimen: peripheral blood. The sequence was obtained from a man aged 40-50 years with active or convalescent COVID-19.

The chain's CDR3 is CATREGRLTTYGYTF. The CDR3 DNA sequence: TGTGCCACCAGGGAGGGGCGACTGACAACGTATGGCTACACCTTC. The V call is TRBV6-6, the J call TRBJ1-2, with TRBD1 as a possible D gene (5 bases). V shed 10 bases and J shed 5 bases, with 23 bases lying between them. The CDR3 spans 15 residues. CDR1 is MNHNY and CDR2 is SVGAGI in the germline V gene (reference sequence).